The 16 T cell receptor beta chains given below trace back to one sample, sequenced in a study of T cells in Graves' hyperthyroidism and ophthalmopathy. RNA transcripts were the template for amplifying TCR beta CDR3 regions. Using the HTBI primer set, a first-round RT-PCR was run on the TCR CDR3. TCRdb used MiXCR to reprocess the multiplex PCR reads, holding one entry per CDR3 protein. This table holds approximately 400,000 distinct CDR3 sequences, approximately 15% found once. The specimen sequenced was blood. Receptors were obtained from a woman in her sixties with Graves' hyperthyroidism.

This clonotype came up many times. The chain couples TRBV20-1 to TRBJ2-5; D remains ambiguous. This CDR3 comprises 13 residues. The germline V and J ends were trimmed by 2 bases and 8 bases, with 15 bases remaining between them. Germline loops: CDR1 DFQATT, CDR2 SNEGSKA (reference sequence). CDR3 bases: TGCAGTGCTAGATTTCTAGACAAGAGAACCCAGTACTTC. This gives the protein CSARFLDKRTQYF.

This clonotype has a count of ten or more. V gene TRBV11-2 combines with J gene TRBJ2-4; possibly TRBD2 for D (6 bases). CDR1 is SGHAT and CDR2 is FQNNGV in the germline V gene. The CDR3 length is 14 residues. The ends were cut back, 5 bases at V and 7 bases at J, with 15 bases in the middle. CDR3 region: CASSAPGTSNIQYF. The CDR3 DNA sequence: TGTGCCAGCAGCGCGCCCGGGACTTCTAACATTCAGTACTTC.

This clonotype came up a few times. The V call is TRBV15, the J call TRBJ2-3; 8 nucleotides agree with TRBD2. Germline V gene sequence: CDR1 LNHNV, CDR2 YYDKDF (reference sequence). This CDR3 has 17 residues. With 1 base clipped from V and 3 bases from J, the junction kept 9 bases outside the gene matches. The CDR3 region is CATSRVIVSGSTDTQYF. The CDR3 DNA is TGTGCCACCAGCAGAGTCATAGTAAGCGGGAGTACAGATACGCAGTATTTT.

This clonotype was counted many times. The chain employs TRBV6-1 and TRBJ1-4; 7 nucleotides match TRBD1. In germline, CDR1 is MNHNS, CDR2 SASEGT. V was clipped by 6 bases and J by 4 bases; unmatched bases: 8. This CDR3 region has 15 residues. CDR3 nucleotides: TGTGCCAGCAGCACAGGGGAAAGGGGTAATGAAAAACTGTTTTTT. It yields the protein CASSTGERGNEKLFF.

The sample holds many counts of this clonotype. The chain recombines TRBV12-3 or TRBV12-4 with TRBJ2-7; weak D call: TRBD1 (6 bases). The CDR3 is 15 amino acids. V was pared by 3 bases and J by 3 bases, with 15 bases between. CDR3 bases: TGTGCCAGCAGTTTTGGGGGCAGAATACACTACGAGCAGTACTTC. Its translation is CASSFGGRIHYEQYF.

In its sample, this clonotype was seen many times. The chain recombines TRBV3-1 with TRBJ1-2; a weak D match, TRBD1 (6 bases). The CDR3 totals 14 residues. CDR1 and CDR2 from the germline V gene are LGHDT and YNNKEL (reference sequence). V was trimmed by 5 bases and J by 8 bases, leaving 18 bases between them. The DNA for the CDR3 is TGTGCCAGCAGCACGAGGGGGGCGCCCGGAGGCTACACCTTC. Translated, it gives CASSTRGAPGGYTF.

Only a few counts were recorded for this clonotype. The chain couples TRBV20-1 to TRBJ2-5; 9 positions match TRBD2. The CDR3 length is 14 residues. V was clipped by 0 bases and J by 2 bases; unmatched bases: 1. Germline V gene sequence: CDR1 DFQATT, CDR2 SNEGSKA (reference sequence). This CDR3 is CSAREGLAQETQYF. The CDR3 DNA follows: TGCAGTGCTAGAGAAGGACTAGCGCAAGAGACCCAGTACTTC.

This clonotype was observed many times. CDR3 in DNA: TGCAGTGCTGGGGGACTAGCCGGCAATGAGCAGTTCTTC. This gives the protein CSAGGLAGNEQFF. The gene calls are TRBV20-1 and TRBJ2-1, with TRBD2 matching 9 bases. This CDR3 spans 13 amino acids. Trimming cost V 5 bases and J 6 bases; bases outside gene matches: 5. Germline V gene sequence: CDR1 DFQATT, CDR2 SNEGSKA (reference sequence).

The sample holds many counts of this clonotype. This chain connects TRBV3-1 to TRBJ2-7; 11 bases line up with TRBD2. Germline trimming cut 3 bases from V and 3 bases from J; bases unmatched to any gene: 19. The V gene's germline CDR1 is LGHDT and CDR2 YNNKEL (reference sequence). This CDR3 contains 20 residues. The CDR3 loop reads CASSQETPGLAVGPLYEQYF. DNA for the CDR3: TGTGCCAGCAGCCAGGAAACACCGGGACTAGCGGTAGGTCCCCTCTACGAGCAGTACTTC.

The table lists this clonotype with many counts. This chain joins TRBV27 and TRBJ2-7; perhaps D is TRBD1 or TRBD2 (5 bases each). V was shortened by 0 bases and J by 7 bases, with 16 bases between the two germline ends. Germline CDR1 and CDR2: MNHEY and SMNVEV (reference sequence). This CDR3 is built from 15 residues. The DNA of the CDR3 is TGTGCCAGCAGTTTATCCGGGACGGCCCCCGTGGAGCAGTACTTC. Encoded protein: CASSLSGTAPVEQYF.

V is TRBV6-2 or TRBV6-3 and J is TRBJ2-1, with TRBD1 matching 7 bases. V trimming: 5 bases; J trimming: 2 bases; junction bases outside the gene matches: 6. The germline gives CDR1 MNHEY, CDR2 SVGEGT. The CDR3 covers 15 residues. The CDR3 loop reads CASSINRGTYNEQFF. The CDR3 bases are TGTGCCAGCAGTATTAACAGGGGCACCTACAATGAGCAGTTCTTC.

This clonotype was recorded at least ten times. CDR3 bases: TGTGCCAGCAGCTTGTTCTTGGGGGCCCAGTACTTC. Translation: CASSLFLGAQYF. V gene TRBV5-8 combines with J gene TRBJ2-5; D tentatively fits TRBD1 or TRBD2 (5 bases each). The CDR3 extends over 12 amino acids. Germline V gene lookup returns CDR1 SGHTS and CDR2 YDEGEE. The V end lost 1 base, the J end lost 9 bases, and 10 bases lay between the germline ends.

J is TRBJ1-2 and V is TRBV12-3 or TRBV12-4, with a tentative D call TRBD1 (5 bases). The CDR3 consists of 15 residues. The V gene lost 6 bases and the J gene lost 4 bases, with 18 bases spanning the gap. CDR3 region: CASRGPGLGGYGYTF. CDR3 bases: TGTGCCAGCAGGGGCCCCGGACTTGGGGGCTATGGCTACACCTTC.

The chain joins TRBV29-1 to TRBJ1-1; TRBD1 aligns across 8 bases. The CDR3 has 11 amino acids. Germline CDR1 SQVTM, CDR2 ANQGSEA. The CDR3 DNA reads as TGCAGTATAGACAGGGGCACTGAAGCTTTCTTT. Amino acid sequence: CSIDRGTEAFF.

This clonotype was counted ten times or more. The V call is TRBV24-1, the J call TRBJ2-1; D is ambiguous. Germline V gene data show CDR1 as KGHDR and CDR2 as SFDVKD. There are 16 residues in the CDR3. V gave up 4 bases and J gave up 6 bases, with 18 bases separating them. The CDR3 bases are TGTGCCACCAGTGACCCCCGGCCGCGACACGGCAATGAGCAGTTCTTC. Protein sequence: CATSDPRPRHGNEQFF.

This clonotype turned up a few times. V usage is TRBV19 and J usage is TRBJ2-2, with D possibly being TRBD1 (5 bases). Germline V CDR1 and CDR2: LNHDA, SQIVND (reference sequence). Trimming took 7 bases from V and 2 from J, leaving 11 bases between them. The CDR3 runs 14 residues. Here the CDR3 reads CASNGGHNTGELFF. The CDR3 DNA follows: TGTGCCAGTAACGGCGGACACAACACCGGGGAGCTGTTTTTT.